This T cell receptor beta chain was recorded in a study of T cells in Graves' hyperthyroidism and ophthalmopathy. Study-level points and caveats: The model predicted ophthalmopathy a median approximately seven months before onset.

Amplification targeted TCR beta CDR3 regions from RNA transcripts. The TCR CDR3 was amplified in a first-round RT-PCR using the HTBI primer set. A single record per CDR3 protein comes from TCRdb applying MiXCR to the multiplex PCR reads. Of more than 35,000 distinct CDR3 sequences detected, approximately 50% appear once; the ten largest clones hold 30% to 40%. Notes on this clonotype: Its antigen is as yet unknown. A much larger clone differs by one base, so this may be a read error.

The study defined stable Graves' hyperthyroidism as no ophthalmopathy progression within 18 months. Orbital computed tomography, thyroid ultrasound, serum thyroxine and TRAb, and clinical symptoms together informed the diagnoses. CDR1 is DFQATT and CDR2 is SNEGSKA in the germline V gene (reference sequence). The CDR3 runs to 14 residues. The chain links TRBV20-1 to TRBJ1-6, with 9 nucleotides matching TRBD1. The sequence was obtained from a woman aged 45-60 years with Graves' hyperthyroidism. The sequencing sample was made of peripheral blood or thyroid tissue (not recorded which). The CDR3, as DNA: TGCAGTGCTAGCCCGGGACAGGGCAATTCACCCCTCCCCTTT. Protein: CSASPGQGNSPLPF.